This section outlines one T cell receptor (beta chain) sequence together with its context. TCRdb's copy holds only in-frame clones and misses some; the assay was immunoSEQ multiplex PCR. The table has some 120,000 clones, approximately 95% seen once. This sample stems from a study of control samples from healthy donors and cancer patients. Trimming left V 0 bases short and J 5 bases short, with 13 bases between. This CDR3 has 15 residues. CDR1 is LGHDT, CDR2 YNNKEL, per germline (reference sequence). The rearrangement uses TRBV3-1 (or the pseudogene TRBV3-2) and TRBJ2-5, with D tentatively TRBD1 (7 bases). Input material: blood. This clonotype was obtained from a man aged 25-45 years in good health. The CDR3 DNA is TGTGCCAGCAGCCAAGATCAGGGGGGCACGGAGACCCAGTACTTC. Its protein is CASSQDQGGTETQYF.